The entry below gives a single T cell receptor beta chain sequence along with its context. The CDR3 consists of 12 residues. V shed 7 bases and J shed 1 base, with 7 bases lying between them. Original processing notes: Amplified reference gene primers provided the basis for estimating nucleated cell counts. Using immunoSEQ multiplex PCR, the repertoire was profiled, and TCRdb retains in-frame clones only, with some absent. Clonal size and the V and J genes are those of that table, whereas D and trimming came from the DNA. The table lists about 520,000 clones, over 75% of them singletons, with approximately 3.4% in the top ten. The data originate from a study of blood T cell repertoires in COVID-19. Overall study context: Acute and convalescent COVID-19 specimens originated in the United States, Italy and Spain. PBMCs, B-cell-depleted T cells, or T cells were the source of the cDNA or gDNA that made up the material.

The TCR was taken from a human donor in a cohort sampled during active COVID-19. Sequences were obtained from peripheral blood. The chain carries TRBV12-3 or TRBV12-4 and TRBJ1-1; D ambiguous. The CDR3 nucleotides are TGTGCCAGCACCTTACAGAACACTGAAGCTTTCTTT. Its translation: CASTLQNTEAFF.